This TCR beta chain was identified in a study of T cell repertoires in cytomegalovirus infection. This CDR3 contains 14 residues. Trimming shortened V by 0 bases and J by 8 bases, and 10 bases separated the two germline ends. CDR1 is LGHDT, CDR2 YNNKEL, per germline (reference sequence). Notes on the study in general: Of the TCR beta families, the public ones yielded a cumulative frequency that identified carriers of CMV plus the relevant HLA.

Concerning this clonotype: What it binds is unknown.

TCRdb independently ran MiXCR on the reads; one entry per CDR3 protein. The profile shows some 480,000 distinct CDR3 sequences, roughly 34% of them singletons. This sequence originates from a human donor in good health (CMV status not recorded). Some clones in this sample may be carry-over from other donors' samples. The sample consisted of cultured PBMCs, taken from culture after CMV antigen stimulation. This rearrangement joins TRBV3-1 to TRBJ2-2; TRBD1 might be the D (5 bases). Here the CDR3 DNA reads TGTGCCAGCAGCCAAGATCCAAGGGGTGGGGAGCTGTTTTTT. Encoded protein: CASSQDPRGGELFF.